These T cell receptor beta chains were read from a single sample in a study of T cells in Graves' hyperthyroidism and ophthalmopathy. TCRdb re-analysed the multiplex PCR reads in MiXCR, keeping a single row per CDR3 protein. Of approximately 380,000 distinct CDR3 sequences in the sample, 15% to 20% were seen once. Sample: blood. The receptor source for this set is a man between 18 and 35 years old with Graves' ophthalmopathy. Each CDR3 is given without its conserved first and last residue. The D gene is left open where the match is weak.

>TRBJ1-5|-|TRBV6-1
ASSLREAQPQH
>TRBJ1-2|TRBD1|TRBV4-1
ASSQWQGARGYT
>TRBJ1-1|-|TRBV6-1
ATYEGTTEAF
>TRBJ2-3|-|TRBV12-3/TRBV12-4
ASKDSGTDTQY
>TRBJ1-1|-|TRBV7-9
AIPSGGDTEAF
>TRBJ2-3|-|TRBV3-1
ASSQSRDTQY
>TRBJ1-2|TRBD1|TRBV12-3/TRBV12-4
ASSPGQGLYGYT
>TRBJ2-7|TRBD1|TRBV7-9
ASSVTGDEQY
>TRBJ1-1|-|TRBV3-1
ASSQADSTNTEAF
>TRBJ2-3|-|TRBV28
ASSSSQDTDTQY
>TRBJ1-1|-|TRBV19
ASSSRGANTEAF